These 15 T cell receptor beta chains were sequenced from one sample in a study of tumor and adjacent non-tumor tissue in lung cancer. Three rounds of nested PCR, following a modified ARM-PCR protocol, produced the TCRbeta library. TCRdb ran MiXCR on the multiplex PCR reads and lists one entry per CDR3 protein. Of about 93,000 distinct CDR3 sequences in the sample, about 67% were seen once. RNA was extracted from bulk tissue without any cell sorting. The specimen sequenced was lung tumor tissue. The source of these receptors is a man aged 55 to 70 with non-small cell lung cancer.

About this clonotype: Germline is not matched at one junction end, which may reflect a read error. This chain uses TRBV11-1 with TRBJ2-3; unclear D gene. The CDR3 is 15 residues long. Germline loops: CDR1 SGHAT, CDR2 FQDESV (reference sequence). Written as DNA, the CDR3 is TGTGCAAGCAGCTTGGCCAGGATACTGTCGGATACACAGTATTTT. Its translation is CASSLARILSDTQYF.

Comment on this clonotype: Since a much larger clone is just one base distant, this may be a read error. The chain recombines TRBV5-1 with TRBJ2-1; no firm D call. The germline V and J ends were trimmed by 0 bases and 1 base, with 11 bases remaining between them. Per the germline V gene, CDR1 is SGHRS and CDR2 is YFSETQ. The CDR3 has 16 amino acids. The CDR3 spells CASSLVGPQSYNEQFF. The CDR3 DNA sequence: TGCGCCAGCAGCTTGGTGGGCCCTCAGTCCTACAATGAGCAGTTCTTC.

Comments on this clonotype: Germline is not matched at one junction end, which may reflect a read error. V and J are TRBV29-1 and TRBJ2-5; TRBD1 agrees at 8 bases. The CDR3 has 14 amino acids. The germline V gene has CDR1 SQVTM and CDR2 ANQGSEA. Written as DNA, the CDR3 is TGTAGCGTAAATTACCGGGACAGGCAAGAGACCCTGTACTTC. Protein: CSVNYRDRQETLYF.

Relative to its sample, this clonotype is medium-sized. The chain couples TRBV11-3 to TRBJ2-2; TRBD1 agrees at 8 bases. The CDR3 consists of 15 residues. Germline values: CDR1 SGHNT, CDR2 YENEEA. Germline trimming cut 1 base from V and 3 bases from J; bases unmatched to any gene: 1. CDR3 in DNA: TGTGCCAGCAGCTTAGTGACAGGGGACACCGGGGAGCTGTTTTTT. It is translated as CASSLVTGDTGELFF.

To note about this clonotype: As the CDR3 is not closed by the conserved phenylalanine or tryptophan, this likely results from a read error. The chain employs TRBV6-5 and TRBJ2-7; D is possibly TRBD2 (5 bases). The CDR3 has 13 residues. CDR1 is MNHEY, CDR2 SVGAGI, per germline. The CDR3 sequence is CAISYGEKYEQYL. Written as DNA, the CDR3 is TGTGCCATCAGTTACGGGGAGAAATACGAGCAGTACTTG.

This clonotype has just one count. The gene calls are TRBV29-1 and TRBJ2-1; 13 nucleotides align to TRBD2. The CDR3 runs to 14 residues. The germline CDR1 and CDR2 sequences are SQVTM and ANQGSEA. With V trimmed by 4 bases and J by 12 bases, 9 bases remained unmatched. This CDR3 is CSVGGLAGDGGQFF. CDR3 nucleotide sequence: TGCAGCGTTGGAGGACTAGCGGGAGACGGGGGGCAGTTCTTC.

Points on this clonotype: One base away lies a much larger clone, so this may be a sequencing read error. The CDR3 spells CASSLRVNVYEQYF. The CDR3 DNA sequence: TGTGCCAGCAGCTTACGGGTCAACGTCTACGAGCAGTACTTC. The chain carries TRBV28 and TRBJ2-7; D gene unclear. Germline V CDR1 and CDR2: MDHEN, SYDVKM. V lost 6 bases to trimming and J lost 3 bases, with 15 bases between them. The CDR3 runs to 14 residues.

For this clonotype: At one end, the junction sequence differs from germline, possibly due to a read error. The chain combines TRBV6-2 or TRBV6-3 with TRBJ2-1; TRBD1 agrees at 7 bases. This CDR3 spans 14 amino acids. Germline V gene sequence: CDR1 MNHEY, CDR2 SVGEGT. CDR3 region: CSSSYTTPGGEQFF. The CDR3 DNA reads TGTTCCAGCAGTTACACGACCCCAGGGGGTGAGCAGTTCTTC.

With regard to this clonotype: A junction end diverges from the germline sequence, so it may reflect a read error. The chain carries TRBV4-1 and TRBJ1-1; the D gene is possibly TRBD1 (5 bases). The CDR3 is made up of 11 amino acids. CDR1 and CDR2 from the germline V gene are MGHRA and YSYEKL. The CDR3: CTSSQGTEALF. CDR3 bases: TGTACCAGCAGCCAAGGGACTGAAGCTCTCTTT.

This clonotype was detected many times. This chain joins TRBV12-3 or TRBV12-4 and TRBJ1-2; D is unclear. V was cut by 5 bases and J by 3 bases, with 10 bases left in between. This CDR3 region has 13 residues. The CDR3 region is CASSVQSYYGYTF. The CDR3 DNA sequence: TGTGCCAGCAGTGTTCAGTCGTACTATGGCTACACCTTC.

This clonotype appeared a single time. At one boundary the junction diverges from the germline segment, which might be a read error. This chain links TRBV4-2 with TRBJ2-2, with 9 bases aligning to TRBD1. CDR3 length: 15 amino acids. Per germline, CDR1 LGHNA and CDR2 YNFKEQ. CDR3 sequence: CASIQPGQGTGELFF. Here the CDR3 DNA reads TGTGCCAGCATCCAACCGGGACAGGGAACCGGGGAATTGTTTTTT.

The V gene is TRBV5-6, the J gene TRBJ2-5; 9 nucleotides align to TRBD1. Per the germline V gene, CDR1 is SGHDT and CDR2 is YYEEEE. J lost 4 bases, V lost 4 bases, and 5 bases had no gene match. This CDR3 is 14 amino acids long. The CDR3, as DNA: TGTGCCAGCAGCCGAGGGACAGGGTTAGAGACCCAGTACTTC. It yields the protein CASSRGTGLETQYF.

The V call is TRBV6-1, the J call TRBJ1-6; D unresolved. The length of the CDR3 is 13 residues. CDR1 MNHNS and CDR2 SASEGT come from the germline V gene. Trimming left V 7 bases short and J 17 bases short, with 21 bases between. The CDR3, as DNA: TGTGCCAGCACGGAGACAACTCATTCATCCTTCCACTTT. Translated: CASTETTHSSFHF.

Worth noting for this clonotype: Compared with germline, one end of the junction differs, possibly owing to a read error. The rearrangement joins TRBV6-2 or TRBV6-3 to TRBJ2-2; TRBD2 agrees at 8 bases. The CDR3 loop spans 15 amino acids. CDR1 is MNHEY and CDR2 is SVGEGT in the germline V gene. Written as DNA, the CDR3 is TGCGCCAGCAGTTACTCTGGCGGGAGGACCGGGGAGCTGTATTTT. Amino acid sequence: CASSYSGGRTGELYF.

As to this clonotype: Because the CDR3 is missing its conserved closing phenylalanine or tryptophan, this is likely a read error. The chain links TRBV6-5 to TRBJ1-6, with D hard to call. The germline V gene has CDR1 MNHEY and CDR2 SVGAGI. The CDR3 length is 16 residues. CDR3 bases: TGTGCCAGCAGTTATATGTCCGGCTCCTATAATCCACCCCTCCACTCT. It codes for CASSYMSGSYNPPLHS.